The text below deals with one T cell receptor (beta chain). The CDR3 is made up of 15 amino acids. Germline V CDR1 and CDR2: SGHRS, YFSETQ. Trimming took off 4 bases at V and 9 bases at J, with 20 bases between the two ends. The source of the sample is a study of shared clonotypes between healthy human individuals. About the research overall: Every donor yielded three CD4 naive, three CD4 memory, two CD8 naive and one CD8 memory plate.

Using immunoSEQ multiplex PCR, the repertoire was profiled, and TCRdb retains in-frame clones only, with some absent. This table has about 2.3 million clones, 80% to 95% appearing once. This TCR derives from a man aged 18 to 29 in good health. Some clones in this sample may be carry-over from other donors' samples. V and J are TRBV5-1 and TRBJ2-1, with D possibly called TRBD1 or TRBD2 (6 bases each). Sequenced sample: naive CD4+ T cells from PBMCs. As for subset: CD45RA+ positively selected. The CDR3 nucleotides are TGCGCCAGCAGCCCGCCGGGACTCCGAGGGGGTGAGCAGTTCTTC. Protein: CASSPPGLRGGEQFF.